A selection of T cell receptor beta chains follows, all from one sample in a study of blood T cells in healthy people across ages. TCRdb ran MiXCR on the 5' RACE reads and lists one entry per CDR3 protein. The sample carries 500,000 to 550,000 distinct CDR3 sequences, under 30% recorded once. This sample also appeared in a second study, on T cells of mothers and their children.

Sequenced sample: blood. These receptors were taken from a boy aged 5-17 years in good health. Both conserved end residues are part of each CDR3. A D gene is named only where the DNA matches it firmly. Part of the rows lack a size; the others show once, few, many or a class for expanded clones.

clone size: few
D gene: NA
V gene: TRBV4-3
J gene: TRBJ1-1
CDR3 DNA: TGCGCCAGCAGCCGCGACGGGCTGGCCACTGAAGCTTTCTTT
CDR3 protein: CASSRDGLATEAFF

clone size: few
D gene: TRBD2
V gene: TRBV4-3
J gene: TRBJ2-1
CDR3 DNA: TGCGCCAGCAGCCTCGCGGGACTAGCGGATTACAATGAGCAGTTCTTC
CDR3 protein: CASSLAGLADYNEQFF

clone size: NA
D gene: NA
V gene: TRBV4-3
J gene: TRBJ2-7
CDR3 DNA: TGCGCCAGCAGCCAAGAGCAGGGTGGAACCTACGAGCAGTACTTC
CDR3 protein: CASSQEQGGTYEQYF

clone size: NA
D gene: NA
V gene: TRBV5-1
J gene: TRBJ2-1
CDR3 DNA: TGCGCCAGCAGTTTCAGCGGACCCTTCTACAATGAGCAGTTCTTC
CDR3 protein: CASSFSGPFYNEQFF

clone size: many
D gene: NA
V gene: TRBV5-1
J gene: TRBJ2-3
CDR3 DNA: TGCGCCAGCAGCTTGGGTACCAGCACAGATACGCAGTATTTT
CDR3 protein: CASSLGTSTDTQYF

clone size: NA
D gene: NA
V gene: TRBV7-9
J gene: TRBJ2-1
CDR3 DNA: TGTGCCAGCAGCCGCCGAGGGGGTAACAATGAGCAGTTCTTC
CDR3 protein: CASSRRGGNNEQFF

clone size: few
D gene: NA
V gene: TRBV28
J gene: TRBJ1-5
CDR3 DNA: TGTGCCAGCAGTAATAGGGCTGGTCAGCCCCAGCATTTT
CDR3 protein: CASSNRAGQPQHF

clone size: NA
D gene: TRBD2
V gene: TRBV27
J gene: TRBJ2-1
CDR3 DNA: TGTGCCAGCAGTTTGAGCGGGGGGGCCGTGACCTACAATGAGCAGTTCTTC
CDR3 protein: CASSLSGGAVTYNEQFF

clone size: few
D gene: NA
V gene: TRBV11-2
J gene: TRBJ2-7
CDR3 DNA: TGTGCCAGCAGCTTGTGTGTTGGGGAAGCGGCCTCCTACGAGCAGTACTTC
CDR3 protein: CASSLCVGEAASYEQYF

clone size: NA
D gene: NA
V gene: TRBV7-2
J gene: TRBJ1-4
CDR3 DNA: TGTGCCAGCAGCTTAGGGGTGGGAGGTCCTAATGAAAAACTGTTTTTT
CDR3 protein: CASSLGVGGPNEKLFF

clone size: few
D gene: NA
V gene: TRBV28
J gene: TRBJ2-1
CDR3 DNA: TGTGCCAGCAGTCCATCGGGGGAGAGGGAGCAGTTCTTC
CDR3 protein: CASSPSGEREQFF

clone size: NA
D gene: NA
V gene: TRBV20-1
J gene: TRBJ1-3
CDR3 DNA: TGCAGTGCTTCTCGCCAGGGCGTAGGCTTCTCTGGAAACACCATATATTTT
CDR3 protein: CSASRQGVGFSGNTIYF

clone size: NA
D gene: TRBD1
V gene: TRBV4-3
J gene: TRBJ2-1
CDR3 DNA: TGCGCCAGCAGCCAAGATAGGGACAGGGGGCCTAACAATGAGCAGTTCTTC
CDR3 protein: CASSQDRDRGPNNEQFF

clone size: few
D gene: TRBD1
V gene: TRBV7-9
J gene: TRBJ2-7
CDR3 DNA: TGTGCCAGCAGCTCCCCACAATCAGAAGACAGGGGGCTTAACGAGCAGTACTTC
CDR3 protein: CASSSPQSEDRGLNEQYF

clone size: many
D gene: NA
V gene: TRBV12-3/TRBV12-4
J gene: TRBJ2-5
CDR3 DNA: TGTGCCAGCAGCAATGACGGGGTAGAGACCCAGTACTTC
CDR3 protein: CASSNDGVETQYF

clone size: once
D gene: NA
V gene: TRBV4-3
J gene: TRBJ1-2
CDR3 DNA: TGCGCCAGCAGCCAAGATCTGGTTGCAGCATATGGCTACTCCTTC
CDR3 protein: CASSQDLVAAYGYSF

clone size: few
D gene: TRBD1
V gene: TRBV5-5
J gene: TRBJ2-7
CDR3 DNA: TGTGCCAGCAGCTTAGGACAGGGGGCATTCGAGCAGTACTTC
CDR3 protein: CASSLGQGAFEQYF

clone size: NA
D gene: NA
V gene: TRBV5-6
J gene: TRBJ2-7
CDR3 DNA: TGTGCCAGCAGCTTGGGGTCCGCCGAACCCACCTACGAGCAGTACTTC
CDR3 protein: CASSLGSAEPTYEQYF

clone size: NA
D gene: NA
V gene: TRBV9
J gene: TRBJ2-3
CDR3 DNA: TGTGCCAGCAGCGTACTTCCAGGGGGCACAGATACGCAGTATTTT
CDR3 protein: CASSVLPGGTDTQYF

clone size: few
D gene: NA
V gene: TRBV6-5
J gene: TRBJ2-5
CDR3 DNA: TGTGCCAGCAGTTACAGCCCGAGGTCGATAGGAGAGACCCAGTACTTC
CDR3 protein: CASSYSPRSIGETQYF

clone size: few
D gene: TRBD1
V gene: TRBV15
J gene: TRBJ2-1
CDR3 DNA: TGTGCCACCAGCAGGATAGGGACAGGGCGGGACAATGAGCAGTTCTTC
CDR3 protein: CATSRIGTGRDNEQFF

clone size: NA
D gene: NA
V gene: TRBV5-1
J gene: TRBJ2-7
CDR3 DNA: TGCGCCAGCAGCTTAGACGGACCCTCCTACGAGCAGTACTTC
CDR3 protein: CASSLDGPSYEQYF

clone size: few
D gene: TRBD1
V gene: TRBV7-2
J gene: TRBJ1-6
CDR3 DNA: TGTGCCAGCAGCTTAGGAGGGACAGAGAATTCACCCCTCCACTTT
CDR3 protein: CASSLGGTENSPLHF

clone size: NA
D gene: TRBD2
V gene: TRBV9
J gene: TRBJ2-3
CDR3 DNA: TGTGCCAGCAGCCCCCGCAGGACTAGCGGGATTAGCACAGATACGCAGTATTTT
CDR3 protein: CASSPRRTSGISTDTQYF

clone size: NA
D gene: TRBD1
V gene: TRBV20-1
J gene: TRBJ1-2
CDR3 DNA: TGCAGTGCTTTGGAAACAGGGGGCTATGGCTACACCTTC
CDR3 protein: CSALETGGYGYTF

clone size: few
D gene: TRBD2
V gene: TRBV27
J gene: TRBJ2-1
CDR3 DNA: TGTGCCAGCAGTGTGAGCGGGAATGCCTACAATGAGCAGTTCTTC
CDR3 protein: CASSVSGNAYNEQFF

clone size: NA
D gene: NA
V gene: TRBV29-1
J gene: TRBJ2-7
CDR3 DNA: TGCAGCGTTGAAGGGGACGGCTACGAGCAGTACTTC
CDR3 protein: CSVEGDGYEQYF

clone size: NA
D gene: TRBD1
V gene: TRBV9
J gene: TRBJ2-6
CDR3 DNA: TGTGCCAGCAGCCCAAGGGGGCTAGTAGGGTCTGAGGCCAACGTCCTGACTTTC
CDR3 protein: CASSPRGLVGSEANVLTF

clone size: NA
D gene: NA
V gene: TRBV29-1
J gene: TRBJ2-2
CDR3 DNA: TGCAGCGTTGGGGAACTGAACACCGGGGAGCTGTTTTTT
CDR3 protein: CSVGELNTGELFF

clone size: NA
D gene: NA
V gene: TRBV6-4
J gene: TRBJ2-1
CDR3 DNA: TGTGCCAGCAGTGAGGGGTTTGCCCCTATTAATGAGCAGTTCTTC
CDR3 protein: CASSEGFAPINEQFF

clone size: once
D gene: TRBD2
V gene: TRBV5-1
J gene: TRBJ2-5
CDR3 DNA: TGCGCCAGCAGCCCCCGGGGGGACGAGACCCAGTACTTC
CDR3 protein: CASSPRGDETQYF

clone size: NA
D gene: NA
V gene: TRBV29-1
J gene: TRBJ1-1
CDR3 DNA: TGCAGCGCAGCCGGCATGAACACTGAAGCTTTCTTT
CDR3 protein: CSAAGMNTEAFF

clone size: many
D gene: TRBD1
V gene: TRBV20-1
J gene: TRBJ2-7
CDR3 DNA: TGCAGTGCTAGAGATACCTGGACAGGGATCGAGCAGTACTTC
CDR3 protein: CSARDTWTGIEQYF

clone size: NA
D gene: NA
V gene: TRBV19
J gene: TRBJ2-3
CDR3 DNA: TGTGCCAGTAGTTCGATGGGGGCAGATACGCAGTATTTT
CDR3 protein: CASSSMGADTQYF

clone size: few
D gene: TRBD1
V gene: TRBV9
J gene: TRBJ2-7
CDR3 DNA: TGTGCCAGCAGCGTAGGGACAGGGGGCGACTACGAGCAGTACTTC
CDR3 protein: CASSVGTGGDYEQYF

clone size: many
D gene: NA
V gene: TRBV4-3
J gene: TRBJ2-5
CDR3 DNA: TGCGCCAGCAGCCAAGACAGGGGTCCCGAGACCCAGTACTTC
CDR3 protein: CASSQDRGPETQYF

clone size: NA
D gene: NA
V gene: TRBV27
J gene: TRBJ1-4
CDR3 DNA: TGTGCCAGCCGGCGGGCAGCCCTCAATGAAAAACTGTTTTTT
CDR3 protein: CASRRAALNEKLFF

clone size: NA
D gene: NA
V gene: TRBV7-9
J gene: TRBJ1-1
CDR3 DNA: TGTGCCGGGGCACTGAACACTGAAGCTTTCTTT
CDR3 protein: CAGALNTEAFF

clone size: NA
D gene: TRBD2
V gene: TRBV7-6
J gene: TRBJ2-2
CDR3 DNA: TGTGCCAGCAGCTTACTAGCGGAGCTCACCGGGGAGCTGTTTTTT
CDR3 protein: CASSLLAELTGELFF

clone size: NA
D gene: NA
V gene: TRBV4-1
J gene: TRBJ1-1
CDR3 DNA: TGCGCCAGCAGCCAAGTAGGTCTGAAGCTTTTCTTT
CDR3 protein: CASSQVGLKLFF

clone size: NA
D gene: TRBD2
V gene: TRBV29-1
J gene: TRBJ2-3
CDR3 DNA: TGCAGCGTGAAGCCGGGACTAGCGGGAGTAAGGGATACGCAGTATTTT
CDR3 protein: CSVKPGLAGVRDTQYF

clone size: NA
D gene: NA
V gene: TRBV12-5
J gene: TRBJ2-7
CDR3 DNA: TGTGCTAGTGGTTTGGCACAACCGGGACACGCTTTGGAGCAGTACTTC
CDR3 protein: CASGLAQPGHALEQYF

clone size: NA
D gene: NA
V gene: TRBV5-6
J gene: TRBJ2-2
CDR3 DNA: TGTGCCAGCAGCTTGGAGGGGAATTTGGGGGAGCTGTTTTTT
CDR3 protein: CASSLEGNLGELFF

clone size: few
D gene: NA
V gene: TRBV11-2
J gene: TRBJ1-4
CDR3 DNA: TGTGCCAGCAGCCCAGCGGGGGGTAGCACTAATGAAAAACTGTTTTTT
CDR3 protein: CASSPAGGSTNEKLFF

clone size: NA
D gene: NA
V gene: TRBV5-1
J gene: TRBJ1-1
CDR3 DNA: TGCGCCAGCAGACTCGACACTGAAGCTTTCTTT
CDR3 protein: CASRLDTEAFF

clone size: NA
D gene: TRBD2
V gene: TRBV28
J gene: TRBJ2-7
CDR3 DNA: TGTGCCAGCAGTTTGCGCGGGAGTCGAAACGAGCAGTACTTC
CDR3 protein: CASSLRGSRNEQYF

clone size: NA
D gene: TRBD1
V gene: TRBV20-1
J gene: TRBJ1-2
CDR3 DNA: TGCAGTGCTAGGGGACAGGGGAGCTATGGCTACACCTTC
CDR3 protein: CSARGQGSYGYTF

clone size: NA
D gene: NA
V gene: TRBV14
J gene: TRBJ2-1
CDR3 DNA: TGTGCCAGCAGCCAGGGGGGCTTGGGCTACAATGAGCAGTTCTTC
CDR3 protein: CASSQGGLGYNEQFF

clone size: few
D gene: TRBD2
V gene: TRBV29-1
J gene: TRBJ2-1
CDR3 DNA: TGCAGCGTTGAAGAAACAATCGGACTAGCGGGGGCTTCTGACAATGAGCAGTTCTTC
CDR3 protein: CSVEETIGLAGASDNEQFF

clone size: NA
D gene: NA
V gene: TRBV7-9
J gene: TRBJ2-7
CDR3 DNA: TGTGCCAGCAGCTCGGGGGACGCGAGCTCCTACGAGCAGTACTTC
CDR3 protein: CASSSGDASSYEQYF

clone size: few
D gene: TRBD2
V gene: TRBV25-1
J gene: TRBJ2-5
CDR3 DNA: TGTGCCAGCAGTGAATCAACTAGCGGGGACTACCAAGAGACCCAGTACTTC
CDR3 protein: CASSESTSGDYQETQYF

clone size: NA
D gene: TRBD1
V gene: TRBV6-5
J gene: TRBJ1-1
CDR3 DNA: TGTGCCAGCAGTCTCGGGACAGAGAATAAAGCTTTCTTT
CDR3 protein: CASSLGTENKAFF

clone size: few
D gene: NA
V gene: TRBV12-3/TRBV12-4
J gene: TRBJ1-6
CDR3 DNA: TGTGCCAGCAGTTACGGGGTGAAAAGCTCCTATAATTCACCCCTCCACTTT
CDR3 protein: CASSYGVKSSYNSPLHF

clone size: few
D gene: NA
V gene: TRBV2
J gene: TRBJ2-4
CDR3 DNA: TGTGCCAGCAGGGGCCTTTGGGTCAGCTGGGGGGCCAAAAACATTCAGTACTTC
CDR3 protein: CASRGLWVSWGAKNIQYF

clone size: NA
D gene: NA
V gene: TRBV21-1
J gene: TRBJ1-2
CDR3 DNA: TGTGCCAGCAGCAAATGGGACAGGGGGCGGCGTGGCTACACCTTC
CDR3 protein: CASSKWDRGRRGYTF

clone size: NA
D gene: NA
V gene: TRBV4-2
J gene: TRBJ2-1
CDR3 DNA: TGTGCCAGCAGCCAAGATACAGGAGAGCAGTTCTTC
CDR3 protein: CASSQDTGEQFF

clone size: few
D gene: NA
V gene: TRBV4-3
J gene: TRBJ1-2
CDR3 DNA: TGCGCCAGCAGCCAAGAAGGGACCTTTCAGGGTGGCTACACCTTC
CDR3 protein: CASSQEGTFQGGYTF

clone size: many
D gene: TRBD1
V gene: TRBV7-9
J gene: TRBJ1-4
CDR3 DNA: TGTGCCAGCAGCCCGGACAGGGGGCGGTATGAAAAACTGTTTTTT
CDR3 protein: CASSPDRGRYEKLFF

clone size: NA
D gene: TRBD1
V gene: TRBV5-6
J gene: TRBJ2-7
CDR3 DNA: TGTGCCAGCAGGTCATCAGGGGGCCCTCCGTACGAGCAGTACTTC
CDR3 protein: CASRSSGGPPYEQYF